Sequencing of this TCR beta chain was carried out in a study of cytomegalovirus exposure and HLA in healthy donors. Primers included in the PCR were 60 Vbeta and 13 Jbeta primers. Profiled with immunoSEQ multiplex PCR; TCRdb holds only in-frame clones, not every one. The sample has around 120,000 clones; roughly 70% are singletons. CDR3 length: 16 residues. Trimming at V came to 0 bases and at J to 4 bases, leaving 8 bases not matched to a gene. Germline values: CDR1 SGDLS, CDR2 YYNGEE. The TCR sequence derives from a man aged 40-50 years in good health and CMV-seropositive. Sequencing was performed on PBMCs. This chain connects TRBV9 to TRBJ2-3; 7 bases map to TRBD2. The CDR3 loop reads CASSVGSGGLSDTQYF. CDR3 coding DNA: TGTGCCAGCAGCGTAGGGTCGGGAGGACTCTCAGATACGCAGTATTTT.